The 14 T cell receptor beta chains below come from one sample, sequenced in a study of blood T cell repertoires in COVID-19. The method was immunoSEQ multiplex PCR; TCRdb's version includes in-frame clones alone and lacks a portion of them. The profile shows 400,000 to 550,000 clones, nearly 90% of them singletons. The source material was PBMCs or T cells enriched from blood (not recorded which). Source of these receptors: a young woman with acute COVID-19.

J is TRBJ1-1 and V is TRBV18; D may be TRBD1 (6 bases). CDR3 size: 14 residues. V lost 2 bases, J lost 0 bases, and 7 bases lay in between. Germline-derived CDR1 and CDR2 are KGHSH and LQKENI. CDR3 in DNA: TGTGCCAGCTCACCAGGACAGATGAACACTGAAGCTTTCTTT. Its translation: CASSPGQMNTEAFF.

CDR3 in amino acids: CASSLNRLVEETQYF. As DNA, the CDR3 is TGTGCCAGCAGCTTAAATCGGTTGGTGGAAGAGACCCAGTACTTC. This chain connects TRBV7-2 to TRBJ2-5; D call uncertain. V dropped 2 bases and J dropped 3 bases, with 13 bases sitting between them. Germline V lookup: CDR1 SGHTA, CDR2 FQGNSA. The CDR3 loop spans 15 amino acids.

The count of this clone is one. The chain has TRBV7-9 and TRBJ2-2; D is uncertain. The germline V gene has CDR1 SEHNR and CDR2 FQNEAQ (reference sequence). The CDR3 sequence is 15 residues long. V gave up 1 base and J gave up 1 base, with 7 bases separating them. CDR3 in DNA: TGTGCCAGCAGCTTAGTACTTGAGAACACCGGGGAGCTGTTTTTT. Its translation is CASSLVLENTGELFF.

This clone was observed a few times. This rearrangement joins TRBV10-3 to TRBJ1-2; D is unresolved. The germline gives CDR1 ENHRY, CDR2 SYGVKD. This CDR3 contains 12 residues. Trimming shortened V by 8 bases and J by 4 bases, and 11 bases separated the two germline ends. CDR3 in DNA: TGTGCCATCGGGTCAGACTCCTATGGCTACACCTTC. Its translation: CAIGSDSYGYTF.

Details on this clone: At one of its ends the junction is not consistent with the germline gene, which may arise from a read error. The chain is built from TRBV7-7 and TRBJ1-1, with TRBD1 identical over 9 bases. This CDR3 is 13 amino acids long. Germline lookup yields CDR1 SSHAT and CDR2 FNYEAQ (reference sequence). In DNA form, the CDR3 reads TGTGCTAGCAGCAGAGACAGGGGGACTGAAGCTTTCTTT. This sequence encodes CASSRDRGTEAFF.

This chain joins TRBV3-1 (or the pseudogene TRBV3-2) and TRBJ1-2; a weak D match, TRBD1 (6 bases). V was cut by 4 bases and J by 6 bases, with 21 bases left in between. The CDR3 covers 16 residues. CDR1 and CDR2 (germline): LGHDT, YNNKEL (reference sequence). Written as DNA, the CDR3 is TGTGCCAGCAGCCCTACGACAGGAAAAGTAACGGATGGCTACACCTTC. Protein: CASSPTTGKVTDGYTF.

This CDR3 is CASSAIEGNTIYF. CDR3 in DNA: TGTGCCAGCAGCGCTATCGAGGGAAACACCATATATTTT. The V gene is TRBV5-6, the J gene TRBJ1-3; D not certain. Trimming shortened V by 4 bases and J by 4 bases, and 9 bases separated the two germline ends. CDR3 length: 13 amino acids. The germline CDR1 and CDR2 sequences are SGHDT and YYEEEE.

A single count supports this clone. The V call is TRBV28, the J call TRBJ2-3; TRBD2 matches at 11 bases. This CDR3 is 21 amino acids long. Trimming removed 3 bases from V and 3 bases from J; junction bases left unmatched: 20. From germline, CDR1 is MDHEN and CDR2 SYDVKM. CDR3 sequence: CASSFRTGVGLAGGRTDTQYF. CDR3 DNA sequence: TGTGCCAGCAGTTTTCGGACAGGGGTAGGACTAGCGGGTGGGAGGACAGATACGCAGTATTTT.

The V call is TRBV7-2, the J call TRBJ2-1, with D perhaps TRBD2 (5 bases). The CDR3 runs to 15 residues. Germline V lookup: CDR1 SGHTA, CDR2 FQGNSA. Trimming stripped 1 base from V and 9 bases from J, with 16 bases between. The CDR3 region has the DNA TGTGCCAGCAGCTTAGATCGCCTAACAGCGGCTGAGCAGTTCTTC. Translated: CASSLDRLTAAEQFF.

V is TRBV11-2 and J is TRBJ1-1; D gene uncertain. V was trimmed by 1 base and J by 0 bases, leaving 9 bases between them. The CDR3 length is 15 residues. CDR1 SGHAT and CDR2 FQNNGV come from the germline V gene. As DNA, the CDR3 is TGTGCCAGCAGCTTAGGGTCCGGTATGAACACTGAAGCTTTCTTT. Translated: CASSLGSGMNTEAFF. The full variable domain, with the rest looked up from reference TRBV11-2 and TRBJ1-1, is EAGVAQSPRYKIIEKRQSVAFWCNPISGHATLYWYQQILGQGPKLLIQFQNNGVVDDSQLPKDRFSAERLKGVDSTLKIQPAKLEDSAVYLCASSLGSGMNTEAFFGQGTRLTVV.

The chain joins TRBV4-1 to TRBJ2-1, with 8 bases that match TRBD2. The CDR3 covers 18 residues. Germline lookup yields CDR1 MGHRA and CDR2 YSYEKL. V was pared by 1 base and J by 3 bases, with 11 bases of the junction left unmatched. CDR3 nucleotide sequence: TGCGCCAGCAGCCAAGGTACTCAAGCGGGGGCCAACTACAATGAGCAGTTCTTC. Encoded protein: CASSQGTQAGANYNEQFF.

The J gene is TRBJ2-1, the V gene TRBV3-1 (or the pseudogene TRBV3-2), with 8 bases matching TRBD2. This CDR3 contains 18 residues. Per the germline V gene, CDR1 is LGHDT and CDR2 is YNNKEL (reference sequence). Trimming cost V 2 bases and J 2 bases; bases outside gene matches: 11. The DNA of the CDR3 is TGTGCCAGCAGCCAAAAACTGGGGCGGGAGGTAACCTACAATGAGCAGTTCTTC. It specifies CASSQKLGREVTYNEQFF.

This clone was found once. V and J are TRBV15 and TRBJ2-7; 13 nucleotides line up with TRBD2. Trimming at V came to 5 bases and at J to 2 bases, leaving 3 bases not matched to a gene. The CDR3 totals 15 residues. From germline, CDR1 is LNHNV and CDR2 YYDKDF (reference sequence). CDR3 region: CATSVGTSGTYEQYF. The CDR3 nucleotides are TGTGCCACCAGCGTGGGGACTAGCGGGACCTACGAGCAGTACTTC.

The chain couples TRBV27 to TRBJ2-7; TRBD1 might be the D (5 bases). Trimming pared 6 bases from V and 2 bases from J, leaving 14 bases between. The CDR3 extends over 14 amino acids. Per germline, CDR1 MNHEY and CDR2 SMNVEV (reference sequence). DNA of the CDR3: TGTGCCAGCAGCCAATGGGGCCCTACCTACGAGCAGTACTTC. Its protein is CASSQWGPTYEQYF.